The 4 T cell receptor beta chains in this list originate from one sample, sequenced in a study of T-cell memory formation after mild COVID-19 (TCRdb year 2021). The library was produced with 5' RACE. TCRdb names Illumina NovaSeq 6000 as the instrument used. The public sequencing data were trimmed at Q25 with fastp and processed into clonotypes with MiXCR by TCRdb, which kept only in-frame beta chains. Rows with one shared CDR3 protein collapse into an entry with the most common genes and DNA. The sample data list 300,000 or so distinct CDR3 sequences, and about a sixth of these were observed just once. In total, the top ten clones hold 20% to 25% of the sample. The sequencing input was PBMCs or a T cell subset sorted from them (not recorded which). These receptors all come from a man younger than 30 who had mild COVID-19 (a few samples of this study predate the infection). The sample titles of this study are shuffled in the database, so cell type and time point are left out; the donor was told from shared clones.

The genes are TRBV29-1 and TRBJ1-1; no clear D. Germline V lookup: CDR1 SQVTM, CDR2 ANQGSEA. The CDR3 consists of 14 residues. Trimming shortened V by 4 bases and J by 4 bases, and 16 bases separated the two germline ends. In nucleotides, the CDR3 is TGCAGCGTTGGTGTAAGGCTCCCGGGCACTGAAGCTTTCTTT. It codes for CSVGVRLPGTEAFF. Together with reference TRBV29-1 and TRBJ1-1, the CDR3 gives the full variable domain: SAVISQKPSRDICQRGTSLTIQCQVDSQVTMMFWYRQQPGQSLTLIATANQGSEATYESGFVIDKFPISRPNLTFSTLTVSNMSPEDSSIYLCSVGVRLPGTEAFFGQGTRLTVV.

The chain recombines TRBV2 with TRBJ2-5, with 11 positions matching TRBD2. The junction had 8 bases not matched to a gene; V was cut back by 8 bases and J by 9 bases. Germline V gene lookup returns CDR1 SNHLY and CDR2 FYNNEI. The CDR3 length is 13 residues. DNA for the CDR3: TGTGCCAGCTCACTAGCGGGGGAGTCGGCCCAGTACTTC. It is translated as CASSLAGESAQYF.

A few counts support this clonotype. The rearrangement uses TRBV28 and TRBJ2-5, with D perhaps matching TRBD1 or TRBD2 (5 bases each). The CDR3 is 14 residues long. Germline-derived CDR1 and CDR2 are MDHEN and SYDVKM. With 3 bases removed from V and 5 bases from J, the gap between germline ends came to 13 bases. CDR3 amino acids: CASSFVGTRETQYF. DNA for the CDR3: TGTGCCAGCAGTTTCGTAGGGACCCGGGAGACCCAGTACTTC.

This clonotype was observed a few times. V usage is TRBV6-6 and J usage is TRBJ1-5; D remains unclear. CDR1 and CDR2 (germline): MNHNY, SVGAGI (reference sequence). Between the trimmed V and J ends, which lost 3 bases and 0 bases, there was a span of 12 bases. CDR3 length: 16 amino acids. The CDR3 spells CASSYPWQPSNQPQHF. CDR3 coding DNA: TGTGCCAGCAGTTATCCCTGGCAGCCTAGCAATCAGCCCCAGCATTTT.